The clone carrying this T cell receptor beta chain was detected many times. What it binds is unknown. From the reads, TCRdb called clonotypes with MiXCR, one entry per CDR3 protein. The sample lists 150,000 to 200,000 distinct CDR3 sequences; 17% were seen once. This entry is derived from a study of T cell repertoires in cytomegalovirus infection. Whole-study results and caveats: Cumulative public TCR beta family frequency identified CMV carriers with the relevant HLA. HLA-C-restricted TCR beta clonotypes specific for CMV led the ex vivo response.

The length of the CDR3 is 15 residues. Trimming removed 0 bases at V and 5 bases at J, with 13 bases between. Germline CDR1 and CDR2: SGHTA and FQGNSA. The gene calls are TRBV7-2 and TRBJ1-1; D remains unclear. Sequencing was performed on CD8+ T cells from PBMCs. The TCR sequence derives from a human donor in good health (CMV status not recorded). Some clones in this sample may be carry-over from other donors' samples. The CDR3 bases are TGTGCCAGCAGCTTAGCGGGAAGTGGGAATACTGAAGCTTTCTTT. Translation: CASSLAGSGNTEAFF. Full variable domain (rest looked up from reference TRBV7-2 and TRBJ1-1): GAGVSQSPSNKVTEKGKDVELRCDPISGHTALYWYRQSLGQGLEFLIYFQGNSAPDKSGLPSDRFSAERTGGSVSTLTIQRTQQEDSAVYLCASSLAGSGNTEAFFGQGTRLTVV.